The present entry profiles one T cell receptor beta chain with its context. Germline trimming cut 5 bases from V and 7 bases from J; bases unmatched to any gene: 9. Germline CDR1 is SGHTA and CDR2 is FQGNSA. This CDR3 has 17 residues. In the original analysis: Quantification of nucleated cells was approximated via reference gene primer amplification. Clones were sequenced by immunoSEQ multiplex PCR, and TCRdb holds only the in-frame ones, with some missing. D and trimming come from the DNA, and the V and J calls and clone size come from that table. The table has fewer than 200,000 clones, around nine tenths seen once. The sample is drawn from a study of blood T cell repertoires in COVID-19. Study as a whole: The samples span acute and convalescent COVID-19 from the United States, Italy and Spain. The analysed material was cDNA or gDNA that came from T cells, B-cell-depleted T cells, or PBMCs.

Sequenced material: peripheral blood. The chain combines TRBV7-2 with TRBJ2-3; 16 nucleotides match TRBD2. The receptor was derived from a man aged 35 to 55 with active or convalescent COVID-19. The CDR3 DNA sequence: TGTGCCAGCAGCCCTGGGACTAGCGGGGGGGGCCGGAATACGCAGTATTTT. It specifies CASSPGTSGGGRNTQYF.